A single sample is the source of the 9 T cell receptor beta chains below, sequenced in a study of response to subunit inactivated influenza vaccine. TCRdb re-analysed the RT-PCR reads in MiXCR, keeping a single row per CDR3 protein. The sample shows about 650,000 distinct CDR3 sequences, 14% of them seen only once. The starting material was PBMCs from blood, obtained less than 15 days before vaccination. Source of these receptors: a man aged 45 to 65 who received an inactivated influenza vaccine.

The sample holds a few counts of this clonotype. CDR3 DNA: TGTGCCAGCAGTCTCCCGACACTGATGAACACTGAAGCTTTCTTT. This translates into CASSLPTLMNTEAFF. The V and J genes are TRBV28 and TRBJ1-1; D is unclear. Per germline, CDR1 MDHEN and CDR2 SYDVKM. This CDR3 has 15 amino acids. Trimming took 5 bases from V and 0 from J, leaving 13 bases between them. Using reference TRBV28 and TRBJ1-1 for the parts outside the CDR3, the full variable domain is DVKVTQSSRYLVKRTGEKVFLECVQDMDHENMFWYRQDPGLGLRLIYFSYDVKMKEKGDIPEGYSVSREKKERFSLILESASTNQTSMYLCASSLPTLMNTEAFFGQGTRLTVV.

Only a few counts were recorded for this clonotype. The chain carries TRBV20-1 and TRBJ2-7, with 13 bases that match TRBD2. Trimming at V came to 5 bases and at J to 3 bases, leaving 7 bases not matched to a gene. Germline V gene sequence: CDR1 DFQATT, CDR2 SNEGSKA (reference sequence). CDR3 length equals 15 residues. This CDR3 is CSARPGLAGLYEQYF. CDR3 coding DNA: TGCAGTGCTCGGCCGGGACTAGCGGGACTCTACGAGCAGTACTTC.

V and J are TRBV27 and TRBJ2-7; a weak D match, TRBD2 (6 bases). V lost 4 bases and J 3 bases, leaving 13 bases between the germline ends. The CDR3 runs 14 residues. CDR1 is MNHEY, CDR2 SMNVEV, per germline (reference sequence). CDR3 nucleotide sequence: TGTGCCAGCAGTTCCTTAGCGGAATACTACGAGCAGTACTTC. The encoded protein is CASSSLAEYYEQYF.

In nucleotides, the CDR3 is TGTGCCAGCAGTTCGACAACCCGGCGCAGGGATGAGCAGTTCTTC. Amino acid sequence: CASSSTTRRRDEQFF. The J gene is TRBJ2-1, the V gene TRBV28; TRBD1 is a possible D gene (5 bases). With 4 bases removed from V and 8 bases from J, the gap between germline ends came to 18 bases. Germline V gene sequence: CDR1 MDHEN, CDR2 SYDVKM. CDR3 length equals 15 residues.

This clonotype was seen only a few times. The chain recombines TRBV20-1 with TRBJ2-5, with 8 bases that match TRBD2. Germline V CDR1 and CDR2: DFQATT, SNEGSKA (reference sequence). V lost 4 bases to trimming and J lost 0 bases; unmatched junction nucleotides: 4. CDR3 length: 14 amino acids. The CDR3 nucleotides read TGCAGTGCTACCCCGGGGGGGTACCAAGAGACCCAGTACTTC. This encodes CSATPGGYQETQYF.

This clonotype occurred a few times. This chain links TRBV5-6 with TRBJ2-7, with 9 bases identical to TRBD2. This CDR3 comprises 16 residues. V shed 3 bases, J shed 9 bases, and the junction held 16 bases outside the gene matches. Germline V CDR1 and CDR2: SGHDT, YYEEEE. CDR3 protein: CASSWPSAGGDLPQYF. CDR3 bases: TGTGCCAGCAGCTGGCCGTCCGCGGGAGGGGACTTGCCGCAGTACTTC.

V gene TRBV20-1 combines with J gene TRBJ2-5; no firm D call. V was shortened by 3 bases and J by 4 bases, with 9 bases between the two germline ends. There are 12 residues in the CDR3. Germline CDR1 DFQATT, CDR2 SNEGSKA (reference sequence). The CDR3 sequence is CSARVPPETQYF. The CDR3 region has the DNA TGCAGTGCTAGGGTCCCCCCAGAGACCCAGTACTTC.

The chain employs TRBV12-5 and TRBJ2-7; TRBD1 matches at 11 bases. V gave up 2 bases and J gave up 0 bases; unmatched junction bases: 9. CDR3 length: 18 amino acids. Germline V gene lookup returns CDR1 LGHNT and CDR2 FRNRAP. CDR3 amino acids: CASGLTGQGALSSYEQYF. The CDR3, as DNA: TGTGCTAGTGGTTTGACCGGACAGGGGGCCCTATCCTCCTACGAGCAGTACTTC.

The V gene is TRBV18, the J gene TRBJ2-3; 7 positions agree with TRBD1. Germline values: CDR1 KGHSH, CDR2 LQKENI. The length of the CDR3 is 15 residues. V was pared by 3 bases and J by 4 bases, with 7 bases of the junction left unmatched. CDR3 DNA: TGTGCCAGCTCACCCAGGACAGGTTCCCCAGATACGCAGTATTTT. The encoded protein is CASSPRTGSPDTQYF.